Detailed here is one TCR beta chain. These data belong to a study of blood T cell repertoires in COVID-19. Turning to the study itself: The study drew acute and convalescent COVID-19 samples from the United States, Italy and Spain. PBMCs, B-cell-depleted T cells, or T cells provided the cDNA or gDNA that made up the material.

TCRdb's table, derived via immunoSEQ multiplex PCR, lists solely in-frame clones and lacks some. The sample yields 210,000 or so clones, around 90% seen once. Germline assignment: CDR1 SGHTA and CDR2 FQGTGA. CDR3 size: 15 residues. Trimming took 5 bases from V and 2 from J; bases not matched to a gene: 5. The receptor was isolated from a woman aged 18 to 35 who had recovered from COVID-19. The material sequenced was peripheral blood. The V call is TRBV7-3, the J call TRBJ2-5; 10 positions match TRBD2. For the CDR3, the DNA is TGTGCCAGCAGCCATACTAGCGGGATTCAAGAGACCCAGTACTTC. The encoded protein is CASSHTSGIQETQYF.